Sequencing of this T cell receptor (beta chain) was carried out in a study of PD-1 blockade in mismatch repair-deficient tumors. Study-level information: All were previously treated, progressing patients with around 12 mismatch repair-deficient cancer types.

As for this clone: Its antigen is not identified.

Only in-frame clones appear in the TCRdb table, and some are missing; sequencing was by immunoSEQ multiplex PCR. The sample contains 120,000 or so clones, 86% of which appear only once. PCR or immunohistochemistry showed mismatch repair deficiency in every enrolled patient. TCR sequencing covered a few patients who responded to pembrolizumab. The CDR3 loop spans 14 amino acids. From germline, CDR1 is MDHEN and CDR2 SYDVKM. Overall study findings and caveats: Rapid post-treatment expansion, then contraction, generally preceding radiologic response, marked tumor-resident clones.

The chain is built from TRBV28 and TRBJ2-3; 8 nucleotides match TRBD1. This sequence originates from an adult with mismatch repair-deficient cancer. The source was peripheral blood, collected 44 weeks after starting pembrolizumab. Here the CDR3 DNA reads TGTACCGTGAGCGACAGGGGAGTTTCGGATACGCAGTATTTT. Protein: CTVSDRGVSDTQYF.